The 27 T cell receptor beta chains presented below share a single source sample, sequenced in a study of identical twins. MiXCR, applied by TCRdb to the 5' RACE reads, yields one record per CDR3 protein. The sample holds roughly 540,000 distinct CDR3 sequences, 20% to 25% seen once. This sample also appeared in a second study, on T cells expressing NK-cell markers.

Sequenced: CD4+ T cells sorted from blood. These receptors came from a woman between 18 and 29 years old in good health.

At least ten counts were recorded for this clonotype. As the CDR3 is not closed by the conserved phenylalanine or tryptophan, this likely results from a read error. No DNA is shown, since the ends of the CDR3 on it are uncertain; the CDR3 is the one TCRdb lists. J is TRBJ2-1 and V is TRBV6-1; no DNA check was done on the table's D call, TRBD2. The CDR3 extends over 19 residues, inclusive of both ends. The germline CDR1 and CDR2 sequences are MNHNS and SASEGT. The CDR3 protein is CASRDKEVQAPRWSVVPRL.

The chain carries TRBV29-1 and TRBJ1-2; TRBD1 matches at 8 bases. The CDR3 spans 14 residues. Losses at the gene ends were 1 base for V and 3 bases for J; bases not matched to a gene: 4. Germline loops: CDR1 SQVTM, CDR2 ANQGSEA. CDR3 region: CSVEGSGGDYGYTF. CDR3 in DNA: TGCAGCGTTGAAGGGTCAGGGGGCGACTATGGCTACACCTTC.

This chain joins TRBV6-5 and TRBJ2-7; TRBD2 aligns across 10 bases. With V trimmed by 0 bases and J by 4 bases, 6 bases remained unmatched. The CDR3 covers 16 residues. Germline V gives CDR1 MNHEY, CDR2 SVGAGI. The CDR3 sequence is CASSYSSGRTTYEQYF. The CDR3 region has the DNA TGTGCCAGCAGTTACTCTAGCGGGAGGACGACTTACGAGCAGTACTTC.

The chain is built from TRBV27 and TRBJ1-5; 7 bases are shared with TRBD1. The CDR3 consists of 14 residues. Trimming removed 5 bases from V and 5 bases from J; junction bases left unmatched: 6. The germline gives CDR1 MNHEY, CDR2 SMNVEV (reference sequence). Here the CDR3 reads CASSVEGAHQPQHF. Here the CDR3 DNA reads TGTGCCAGCAGTGTGGAGGGGGCCCATCAGCCCCAGCATTTT.

This clonotype was seen only a few times. This chain uses TRBV2 with TRBJ2-7; D is perhaps TRBD1 or TRBD2 (5 bases each). V was cut by 5 bases and J by 0 bases, with 8 bases left in between. This CDR3 has 13 amino acids. Germline V gene lookup returns CDR1 SNHLY and CDR2 FYNNEI. The CDR3 is CASSKRGSYEQYF. CDR3 DNA sequence: TGTGCCAGCAGTAAGAGGGGCTCCTACGAGCAGTACTTC.

The V and J genes are TRBV5-6 and TRBJ1-2; D might be TRBD1 (5 bases). The CDR3 runs 13 residues. V lost 2 bases, J lost 8 bases, and 13 bases lay in between. From germline, CDR1 is SGHDT and CDR2 YYEEEE. The CDR3 spells CASSFRQPYGYTF. DNA of the CDR3: TGTGCCAGCAGCTTTCGACAGCCTTACGGCTACACCTTC.

This clonotype was picked up a small number of times. The chain uses TRBV12-3 or TRBV12-4 and TRBJ1-2, with 7 bases matching TRBD1. Trimming took 4 bases from V and 13 from J; bases not matched to a gene: 9. The CDR3 extends over 12 amino acids. The DNA for the CDR3 is TGTGCCAGCAGTTCCCGGACAGGTGCTCCCACCTTC. Its translation: CASSSRTGAPTF.

The chain combines TRBV20-1 with TRBJ2-5, with TRBD2 as a possible D gene (6 bases). CDR3 size: 12 residues. Deletions cut 6 bases from V and 5 bases from J, with 13 bases between. CDR1 and CDR2 from the germline V gene are DFQATT and SNEGSKA (reference sequence). The DNA of the CDR3 is TGCAGTGCCACTGACAGCGGGGAGACCCAGTACTTC. Translated, it gives CSATDSGETQYF.

A few counts support this clonotype. V is TRBV29-1 and J is TRBJ2-7, with TRBD2 as a possible D gene (5 bases). Germline CDR1 is SQVTM and CDR2 is ANQGSEA. CDR3 length equals 12 residues. The chain's CDR3 is CSVRTGTYEQYF. The CDR3 DNA follows: TGCAGTGTACGGACGGGAACCTACGAGCAGTACTTC.

This clonotype has more than one count but fewer than ten. J is TRBJ2-1 and V is TRBV20-1, with D perhaps matching TRBD1 (5 bases). In germline, CDR1 is DFQATT, CDR2 SNEGSKA (reference sequence). Trimming left V 1 base short and J 6 bases short, with 16 bases between. CDR3 length equals 15 residues. This CDR3 is CSARAPREKGNEQFF. The CDR3 DNA reads TGCAGTGCTAGAGCCCCCAGGGAAAAAGGCAATGAGCAGTTCTTC.

The rearrangement links TRBV20-1 to TRBJ2-2; D not certain. Germline CDR1 reads DFQATT; CDR2 reads SNEGSKA (reference sequence). This CDR3 contains 12 residues. V was pared by 5 bases and J by 3 bases, with 7 bases between. CDR3 DNA: TGCAGTGCTTTCTTTCACACCGGGGAGCTGTTTTTT. Protein product: CSAFFHTGELFF.

The gene calls are TRBV20-1 and TRBJ2-1; the D gene is possibly TRBD2 (5 bases). Germline V CDR1 and CDR2: DFQATT, SNEGSKA (reference sequence). The CDR3 extends over 16 amino acids. V was pared by 3 bases and J by 1 base, with 16 bases between. The CDR3 spells CSASRYRRASYNEQFF. The CDR3 nucleotides read TGCAGTGCTAGTCGCTACCGGCGGGCGTCCTACAATGAGCAGTTCTTC.

This sequence joins TRBV6-5 and TRBJ1-1; D gene unclear. CDR3 length equals 14 residues. The germline V gene encodes CDR1 MNHEY and CDR2 SVGAGI. Trimming took 2 bases from V and 4 from J, leaving 11 bases between them. CDR3 nucleotides: TGTGCCAGCAGTTACGGAGGACGGAGCACTGAAGCTTTCTTT. Amino acids: CASSYGGRSTEAFF.

The chain has TRBV19 and TRBJ1-1; D is unresolved. V was pared by 9 bases and J by 6 bases, with 26 bases between. This CDR3 comprises 16 residues. The germline CDR1 and CDR2 sequences are LNHDA and SQIVND (reference sequence). This CDR3 is CASPVIGFSIVPEAFF. The CDR3 DNA reads TGTGCCAGCCCCGTCATAGGCTTCTCAATTGTACCTGAAGCTTTCTTT.

This clonotype was found a few times. V gene TRBV5-1 combines with J gene TRBJ2-7; tentative D call: TRBD1 (5 bases). V lost 7 bases to trimming and J lost 0 bases, with 14 bases between them. This CDR3 comprises 14 residues. Germline-derived CDR1 and CDR2 are SGHRS and YFSETQ. The CDR3 spells CASLVDTNSYEQYF. CDR3 DNA sequence: TGCGCCAGCTTGGTGGACACCAACTCCTACGAGCAGTACTTC.

V and J are TRBV10-3 and TRBJ2-2; 8 nucleotides align to TRBD2. The CDR3 spans 16 residues. Germline CDR1 ENHRY, CDR2 SYGVKD. With 4 bases clipped from V and 0 bases from J, the junction kept 4 bases outside the gene matches. The CDR3 DNA reads TGTGCCATCAGTGTGAGAGCGGGAGCGAACACCGGGGAGCTGTTTTTT. Translated, it gives CAISVRAGANTGELFF.

This clonotype was seen only a few times. The V and J genes are TRBV9 and TRBJ2-1; possibly TRBD2 for D (5 bases). CDR3 length equals 14 residues. CDR1 is SGDLS, CDR2 YYNGEE, per germline. Deletions cut 0 bases from V and 11 bases from J, with 15 bases between. CDR3 in amino acids: CASSVGSSLGQQFF. CDR3 DNA sequence: TGTGCCAGCAGCGTAGGCTCTTCACTAGGCCAGCAGTTCTTC.

This clonotype turned up a few times. The chain couples TRBV20-1 to TRBJ2-5; the D gene is possibly TRBD1 (6 bases). V lost 3 bases, J lost 7 bases, and 24 bases lay in between. This CDR3 spans 16 amino acids. The V gene's germline CDR1 is DFQATT and CDR2 SNEGSKA (reference sequence). CDR3 protein: CSASSGVGTPRGTQYF. CDR3 nucleotide sequence: TGCAGTGCTAGTTCCGGAGTCGGGACACCCAGGGGGACCCAGTACTTC.

The sample holds many counts of this clonotype. This chain links TRBV10-3 with TRBJ2-7; 7 bases map to TRBD2. CDR1 and CDR2 from the germline V gene are ENHRY and SYGVKD. This CDR3 has 10 residues. Losses at the gene ends were 10 bases for V and 6 bases for J; bases not matched to a gene: 3. CDR3 nucleotides: TGTGCCACGGGGGGTGGCGAGCAGTACTTC. Amino acids: CATGGGEQYF.

This clonotype was seen a few times. The J gene is TRBJ2-1, the V gene TRBV5-6; D gene ambiguous. The CDR3 runs to 11 residues. The V gene's germline CDR1 is SGHDT and CDR2 YYEEEE. V lost 3 bases and J lost 12, with 10 bases in between. This chain's CDR3 is CASSSYARQFF. The CDR3 nucleotides read TGTGCCAGCAGCTCCTATGCAAGGCAGTTCTTC.

This clonotype showed up just a few times. V usage is TRBV29-1 and J usage is TRBJ2-2; 12 bases align to TRBD2. With V trimmed by 7 bases and J by 4 bases, 4 bases remained unmatched. Germline V lookup: CDR1 SQVTM, CDR2 ANQGSEA. The CDR3 has 14 amino acids. The CDR3 protein is CSEPGLAGTGELFF. In DNA form, the CDR3 reads TGCAGCGAACCGGGACTAGCGGGCACCGGGGAGCTGTTTTTT.

The CDR3 reads CASSPGRYQPQHF. The DNA for the CDR3 is TGTGCCAGCAGCCCCGGGCGTTATCAGCCCCAGCATTTT. V and J are TRBV11-3 and TRBJ1-5; D is ambiguous. Germline CDR1 reads SGHNT; CDR2 reads YENEEA. This CDR3 has 13 amino acids. Trimming left V 5 bases short and J 5 bases short, with 10 bases between.

The genes are TRBV12-3 or TRBV12-4 and TRBJ1-5, with 7 nucleotides matching TRBD1. The CDR3 sequence is 15 residues long. V was clipped by 5 bases and J by 1 base; unmatched bases: 5. The chain's CDR3 is CASSHDRASNQPQHF. The CDR3 coding sequence is TGTGCCAGCAGTCATGACAGGGCGAGCAATCAGCCCCAGCATTTT.

The chain employs TRBV20-1 and TRBJ2-1, with TRBD2 matching 7 bases. Germline assignment: CDR1 DFQATT and CDR2 SNEGSKA (reference sequence). The CDR3 consists of 12 residues. V trimming: 3 bases; J trimming: 14 bases; junction bases outside the gene matches: 10. This chain's CDR3 is CSASPSGRGEFF. The CDR3 DNA reads as TGCAGTGCTAGTCCGAGCGGTCGGGGGGAGTTCTTC.

The chain is built from TRBV5-1 and TRBJ2-5; a possible D gene is TRBD1 (5 bases). Germline assignment: CDR1 SGHRS and CDR2 YFSETQ. The CDR3 length is 16 residues. V was clipped by 3 bases and J by 5 bases, with 20 bases between them. Written as DNA, the CDR3 is TGCGCCAGCAGCTCGGGCCAGGGCGTAGGTGGGGAGACCCAGTACTTC. Its translation: CASSSGQGVGGETQYF.

This chain connects TRBV7-9 to TRBJ1-1, with 8 bases aligning to TRBD1. The length of the CDR3 is 16 residues. V was pared by 3 bases and J by 5 bases, with 11 bases of the junction left unmatched. CDR1 is SEHNR, CDR2 FQNEAQ, per germline (reference sequence). The CDR3 loop reads CASSFGQGAWWTEAFF. The CDR3, as DNA: TGTGCCAGCAGCTTTGGCCAGGGGGCTTGGTGGACTGAAGCTTTCTTT.

In its sample, this clonotype was seen many times. The V gene is TRBV7-8, the J gene TRBJ2-3, with 8 bases aligning to TRBD2. CDR3 length: 14 amino acids. The V gene end was trimmed by 7 bases and the J gene end by 4 bases; junction bases not matched to a gene: 7. Germline V CDR1 and CDR2: SGHVS, FQNEAQ. CDR3 region: CASTEGLAPDTQYF. Written as DNA, the CDR3 is TGTGCCAGCACCGAAGGACTAGCTCCAGATACGCAGTATTTT.